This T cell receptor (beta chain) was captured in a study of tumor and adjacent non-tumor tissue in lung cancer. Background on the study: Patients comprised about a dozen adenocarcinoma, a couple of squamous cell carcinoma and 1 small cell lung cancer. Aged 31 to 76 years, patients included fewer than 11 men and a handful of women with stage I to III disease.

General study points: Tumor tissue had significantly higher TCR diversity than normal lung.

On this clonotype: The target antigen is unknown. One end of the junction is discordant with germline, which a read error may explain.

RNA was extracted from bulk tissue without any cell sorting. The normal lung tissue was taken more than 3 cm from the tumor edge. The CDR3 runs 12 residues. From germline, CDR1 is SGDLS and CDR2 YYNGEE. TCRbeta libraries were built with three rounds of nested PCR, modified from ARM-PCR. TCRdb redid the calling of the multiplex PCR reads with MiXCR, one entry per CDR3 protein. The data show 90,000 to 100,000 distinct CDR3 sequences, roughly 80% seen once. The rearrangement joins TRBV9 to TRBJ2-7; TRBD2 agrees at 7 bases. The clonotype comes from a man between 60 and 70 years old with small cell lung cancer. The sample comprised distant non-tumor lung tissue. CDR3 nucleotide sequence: TGTACCAGCAGCGGGGAGTCCCACGAGCAGTACTTC. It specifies CTSSGESHEQYF.